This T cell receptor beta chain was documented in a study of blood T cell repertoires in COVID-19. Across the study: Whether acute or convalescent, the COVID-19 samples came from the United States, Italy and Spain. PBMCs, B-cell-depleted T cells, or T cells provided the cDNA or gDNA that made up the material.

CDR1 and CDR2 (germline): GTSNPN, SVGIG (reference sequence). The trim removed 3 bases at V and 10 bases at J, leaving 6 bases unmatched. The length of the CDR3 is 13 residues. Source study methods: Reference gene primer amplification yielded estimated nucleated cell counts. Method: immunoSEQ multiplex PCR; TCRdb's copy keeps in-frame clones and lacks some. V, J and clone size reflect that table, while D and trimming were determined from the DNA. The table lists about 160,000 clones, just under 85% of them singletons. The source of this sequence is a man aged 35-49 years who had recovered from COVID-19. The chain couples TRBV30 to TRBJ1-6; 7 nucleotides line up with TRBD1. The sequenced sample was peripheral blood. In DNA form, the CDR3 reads TGTGCCTGGAGCCCGACAGGGAGATCACCCCTCCACTTT. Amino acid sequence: CAWSPTGRSPLHF.